Shown below are 12 T cell receptor beta chains from a single sample sequenced in a study of cytomegalovirus exposure and HLA in healthy donors. 60 Vbeta and 13 Jbeta primers were used in PCR. Profiling relied on immunoSEQ multiplex PCR, and the TCRdb table lists in-frame clones only, not all of them. Here the sample spans roughly 120,000 clones, 82% being singletons. Sequencing was done on a sample of PBMCs. The receptors come from a male donor in good health and CMV-seropositive.

This clone has only one observation. The J gene is TRBJ1-1, the V gene TRBV7-9; 8 nucleotides agree with TRBD1. There are 16 residues in the CDR3. The V gene end was trimmed by 5 bases and the J gene end by 1 base; junction bases not matched to a gene: 9. Germline V gene lookup returns CDR1 SEHNR and CDR2 FQNEAQ (reference sequence). CDR3 nucleotide sequence: TGTGCCAGCAGCCGACATGGACAGGGACCGAACACTGAAGCTTTCTTT. Its protein product is CASSRHGQGPNTEAFF.

V gene TRBV6-5 combines with J gene TRBJ1-3; D is perhaps TRBD1 (6 bases). Per the germline V gene, CDR1 is MNHEY and CDR2 is SVGAGI. Trimming removed 4 bases from V and 0 bases from J, with 13 bases in between. CDR3 length equals 16 residues. The CDR3 DNA reads TGTGCCAGCAGTTCGAACCGACAGGACTCTGGAAACACCATATATTTT. Translated: CASSSNRQDSGNTIYF.

V gene TRBV19 combines with J gene TRBJ1-2, with D tentatively TRBD1 (6 bases). Germline CDR1 reads LNHDA; CDR2 reads SQIVND (reference sequence). CDR3 size: 14 residues. V lost 1 base and J 7 bases, leaving 13 bases between the germline ends. The chain's CDR3 is CASSIGAGEAGYTF. CDR3 coding DNA: TGTGCCAGTAGTATAGGGGCAGGGGAAGCTGGCTACACCTTC.

The rearrangement uses TRBV7-2 and TRBJ1-2; TRBD1 agrees at 9 bases. After removal of 5 bases from V and 5 bases from J, the junction contained 9 bases not matched to a gene. The CDR3 runs to 15 residues. Germline values: CDR1 SGHTA, CDR2 FQGNSA. The CDR3 loop reads CASSVDTGGFYGYTF. The CDR3 nucleotides read TGTGCCAGCAGCGTAGATACAGGGGGCTTTTATGGCTACACCTTC.

The chain combines TRBV29-1 with TRBJ1-4; D is unresolved. V was cut by 4 bases and J by 4 bases, with 10 bases left in between. Germline V gives CDR1 SQVTM, CDR2 ANQGSEA. The CDR3 runs to 13 residues. The CDR3 bases are TGCAGCGTTGCAGGAGGAATTAATGAAAAACTGTTTTTT. This encodes CSVAGGINEKLFF. The full variable domain, its missing parts supplied by reference TRBV29-1 and TRBJ1-4, is SAVISQKPSRDICQRGTSLTIQCQVDSQVTMMFWYRQQPGQSLTLIATANQGSEATYESGFVIDKFPISRPNLTFSTLTVSNMSPEDSSIYLCSVAGGINEKLFFGSGTQLSVL.

This chain links TRBV6-1 with TRBJ1-5; D unclear. Deletions cut 8 bases from V and 1 base from J, with 6 bases between. The V gene's germline CDR1 is MNHNS and CDR2 SASEGT. CDR3 length: 12 residues. CDR3 sequence (DNA): TGTGCCAGCGAGGGAAGCAATCAGCCCCAGCATTTT. This sequence encodes CASEGSNQPQHF.

This chain connects TRBV27 to TRBJ2-1; D is unclear. The CDR3 consists of 12 residues. CDR1 is MNHEY and CDR2 is SMNVEV in the germline V gene (reference sequence). Trimming pared 4 bases from V and 5 bases from J, leaving 6 bases between. DNA of the CDR3: TGTGCCAGCAGTTACACTAACAATGAGCAGTTCTTC. It specifies CASSYTNNEQFF.

The rearrangement joins TRBV7-8 to TRBJ2-5; maybe TRBD2 (6 bases). The germline V gene has CDR1 SGHVS and CDR2 FQNEAQ. The CDR3 loop spans 14 amino acids. The V end was cut by 3 bases, the J end by 5 bases, with 13 bases between. CDR3 sequence: CASSFLHAGETQYF. The CDR3 DNA reads TGTGCCAGCAGCTTTTTGCATGCGGGGGAGACCCAGTACTTC.

The rearrangement uses TRBV4-3 and TRBJ2-3; possibly TRBD2 for D (5 bases). Germline loops: CDR1 LGHNA, CDR2 YSLEER. There are 15 residues in the CDR3. Trimming took 1 base from V and 1 from J, leaving 9 bases between them. DNA for the CDR3: TGCGCCAGCAGCCAAGTGGCTAGCCGCACAGATACGCAGTATTTT. As protein: CASSQVASRTDTQYF.

Regarding this clone: The germline gene is not matched at one end of the junction; a read error may be the cause. This rearrangement joins TRBV4-3 to TRBJ1-2, with 7 bases identical to TRBD1. This CDR3 is built from 15 residues. CDR1 LGHNA and CDR2 YSLEER come from the germline V gene. CDR3 sequence (DNA): TGCGCCAGCAGCCAAGAGACGGATCGGGACAGCCGGCTACTCTTC. Translating it yields CASSQETDRDSRLLF.

This chain uses TRBV30 with TRBJ2-7; TRBD1 matches at 8 bases. CDR1 is GTSNPN and CDR2 is SVGIG in the germline V gene (reference sequence). V trimming: 1 base; J trimming: 2 bases; junction bases outside the gene matches: 4. CDR3 length: 14 amino acids. CDR3 DNA: TGTGCCTGGAGTGCCGGGACAGGTCCCTACGAGCAGTACTTC. This codes for CAWSAGTGPYEQYF.

This chain links TRBV7-2 with TRBJ2-1, with D tentatively TRBD2 (5 bases). V was trimmed by 5 bases and J by 4 bases, leaving 15 bases between them. This CDR3 contains 15 residues. Germline CDR1 is SGHTA and CDR2 is FQGNSA. Here the CDR3 DNA reads TGTGCCAGCAGCGTTAGCGCTAATCTTTACAATGAGCAGTTCTTC. This codes for CASSVSANLYNEQFF.